This T cell receptor (beta chain) derives from a study of T-cell memory formation after mild COVID-19. Whole-study context: In these data, TCR clusters were largely donor specific.

As for this clonotype: No antigen is known for it.

Study-wide results and limits: The study detected some responding clones in pre-infection memory, suggesting cross-reactive memory joined. The study found contracting CD4+ clones mainly in CM and EM and contracting CD8+ clones in EMRA.

The CDR3 extends over 14 amino acids. The V end lost 3 bases, the J end lost 2 bases, and 9 bases lay between the germline ends. The V gene's germline CDR1 is SGHTA and CDR2 FQGNSA. TCRalpha and TCRbeta libraries used 5'RACE with constant-segment primers and UMIs. TCRdb re-derived calls from the 5' RACE reads in MiXCR, one entry per CDR3 protein. The sample yields some 97,000 distinct CDR3 sequences, over 8.5% seen once. V is TRBV7-2 and J is TRBJ2-3; D is unresolved. The receptor's source is a man aged 18 to 35 who had mild COVID-19 (a few samples of this study predate the infection). Cell type and time point are not known. The specimen sequenced was PBMCs or a T cell subset sorted from them (not recorded which). CDR3 sequence reads: CASSFGPITDTQYF. The CDR3 DNA is TGTGCCAGCAGCTTTGGGCCTATCACAGATACGCAGTATTTT.